This TCR beta chain stems from a study of cytomegalovirus exposure and HLA in healthy donors. Generated by immunoSEQ multiplex PCR, the TCRdb table keeps only in-frame clones and is missing some. This sample has fewer than 350,000 clones; approximately 90% occur once, and the top ten carry over 0.85%. This clone appeared a few times. Per the germline V gene, CDR1 is SGHAT and CDR2 is FQNNGV. V lost 3 bases and J 1 base, leaving 13 bases between the germline ends. The CDR3 is made up of 15 amino acids. This receptor was obtained from a young woman in good health and CMV-seronegative. Sequencing was done on a sample of PBMCs. The chain combines TRBV11-2 with TRBJ2-7; D ambiguous. This CDR3 is CASSLDSFNSYEQYF. CDR3 nucleotides: TGTGCCAGCAGCTTGGATAGCTTTAATTCCTACGAGCAGTACTTC.